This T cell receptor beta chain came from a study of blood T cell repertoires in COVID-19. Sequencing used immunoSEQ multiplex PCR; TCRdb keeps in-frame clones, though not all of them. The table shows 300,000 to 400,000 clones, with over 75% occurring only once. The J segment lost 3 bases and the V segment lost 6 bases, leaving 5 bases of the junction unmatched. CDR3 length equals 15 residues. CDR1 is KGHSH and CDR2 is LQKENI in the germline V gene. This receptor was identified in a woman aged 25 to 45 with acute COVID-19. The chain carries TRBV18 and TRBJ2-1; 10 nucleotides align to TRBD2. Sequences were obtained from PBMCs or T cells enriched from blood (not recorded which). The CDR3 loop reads CASSQLAGYYNEQFF. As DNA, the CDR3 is TGTGCCAGCTCCCAACTAGCGGGGTACTACAATGAGCAGTTCTTC.